This T cell receptor (beta chain) comes out of a study of cytomegalovirus exposure and HLA in healthy donors. Notes on the study in general: Using the classifier, cytomegalovirus status was reportedly diagnosed with high specificity and sensitivity. Rare sequences made up most TCRs, while some public TCRs were found in many donors. Cytomegalovirus-associated TCR beta chains were listed, numbering some 150.

The table came from immunoSEQ multiplex PCR; TCRdb's copy has only in-frame clones and leaves some out. The sample comprises some 230,000 clones, about 89% of which are singletons, and more than 0.85% rests with the top ten. In the case of this clone: The antigen is not known.

The CDR3 is 17 amino acids. Trimming cost V 3 bases and J 3 bases; bases outside gene matches: 10. From germline, CDR1 is SGHVS and CDR2 FNYEAQ. The sequenced sample consisted of PBMCs. The chain combines TRBV7-6 with TRBJ1-1; TRBD1 matches at 10 bases. This clonotype was sampled from a young woman in good health and CMV-seronegative. The CDR3 spells CASSLVRTGGKDTEAFF. Here the CDR3 DNA reads TGTGCCAGCAGCTTGGTCAGGACAGGGGGAAAGGACACTGAAGCTTTCTTT.